This entry lists 22 T cell receptor beta chains sequenced from one sample in a study of T cell responses to AZD1222 COVID-19 vaccine. The method was immunoSEQ multiplex PCR; TCRdb's version includes in-frame clones alone and lacks a portion of them. The profile shows about 100,000 clones, about 85% of them singletons. The material was peripheral blood, obtained on day 0 of AZD1222 vaccination. The receptors originated from an adult in good health.

V is TRBV14 and J is TRBJ2-7; 8 nucleotides agree with TRBD1. Germline CDR1 is SGHDN and CDR2 is FVKESK. The trim removed 3 bases at V and 3 bases at J, leaving 7 bases unmatched. This CDR3 is built from 15 residues. The CDR3 here is CASSHTGTGHYEQYF. The CDR3 coding sequence is TGTGCCAGCAGCCACACCGGGACAGGACACTACGAGCAGTACTTC. The full variable domain, with the rest looked up from reference TRBV14 and TRBJ2-7, is EAGVTQFPSHSVIEKGQTVTLRCDPISGHDNLYWYRRVMGKEIKFLLHFVKESKQDESGMPNNRFLAERTGGTYSTLKVQPAELEDSGVYFCASSHTGTGHYEQYFGPGTRLTVT.

V and J are TRBV6-5 and TRBJ1-1; D perhaps matches TRBD1 (6 bases). This CDR3 is 13 amino acids long. The V end lost 8 bases, the J end lost 1 base, and 11 bases lay between the germline ends. Germline V gene sequence: CDR1 MNHEY, CDR2 SVGAGI. CDR3 sequence: CASGPQGNTEAFF. DNA for the CDR3: TGTGCCAGCGGCCCACAGGGGAACACTGAAGCTTTCTTT.

J is TRBJ2-7 and V is TRBV30; D might be TRBD1 (5 bases). The germline V gene has CDR1 GTSNPN and CDR2 SVGIG (reference sequence). The CDR3 covers 14 residues. Trimming removed 0 bases from V and 2 bases from J, with 11 bases in between. CDR3 protein: CAWSVGRATYEQYF. For the CDR3, the DNA is TGTGCCTGGAGTGTGGGCAGGGCTACCTACGAGCAGTACTTC.

J is TRBJ1-2 and V is TRBV7-9; 7 nucleotides match TRBD1. Germline CDR1 SEHNR, CDR2 FQNEAQ (reference sequence). V lost 5 bases, J lost 3 bases, and 9 bases stayed unmatched. The CDR3 runs 15 residues. For the CDR3, the DNA is TGTGCCAGCAGCCCACCGGGACAGAGTCACTATGGCTACACCTTC. This encodes CASSPPGQSHYGYTF.

Written as DNA, the CDR3 is TGTGCCAGCAGTGACTCGAGTTCTCGGGACACAGATACGCAGTATTTT. Protein sequence: CASSDSSSRDTDTQYF. The chain couples TRBV6-4 to TRBJ2-3; D might be TRBD2 (5 bases). The CDR3 totals 16 residues. V was pared by 0 bases and J by 2 bases, with 12 bases between. CDR1 and CDR2 from the germline V gene are MRHNA and SNTAGT.

This chain uses TRBV18 with TRBJ1-2, with D unclear. CDR3 size: 14 residues. Germline V CDR1 and CDR2: KGHSH, LQKENI. Trimming took off 3 bases at V and 8 bases at J, with 16 bases between the two ends. The CDR3 DNA reads TGTGCCAGCTCACCGACACAACAAGGCGGGGGCTACACCTTC. Its protein is CASSPTQQGGGYTF.

The rearrangement joins TRBV30 to TRBJ1-6, with 7 positions matching TRBD1. This CDR3 is built from 14 residues. The J segment lost 7 bases and the V segment lost 6 bases, leaving 9 bases of the junction unmatched. Germline values: CDR1 GTSNPN, CDR2 SVGIG (reference sequence). CDR3 amino acids: CACNPGTANSPLHF. In DNA form, the CDR3 reads TGTGCCTGCAACCCCGGGACAGCCAATTCACCCCTCCACTTT. Looking up the rest from reference TRBV30 and TRBJ1-6 gives the full variable domain: SQTIHQWPATLVQPVGSPLSLECTVEGTSNPNLYWYRQAAGRGLQLLFYSVGIGQISSEVPQNLSASRPQDRQFILSSKKLLLSDSGFYLCACNPGTANSPLHFGNGTRLTVT.

The V and J genes are TRBV5-1 and TRBJ2-5; a possible D gene is TRBD1 (8 bases). The CDR3 is made up of 14 amino acids. CDR1 and CDR2 from the germline V gene are SGHRS and YFSETQ. Trimming cost V 1 base and J 4 bases, with 11 bases left between them. The CDR3 loop is CASSLYRGGETQYF. As DNA, the CDR3 is TGCGCCAGCAGCTTGTACAGGGGGGGAGAGACCCAGTACTTC.

This chain uses TRBV2 with TRBJ1-1; TRBD1 matches at 7 bases. The CDR3 is 17 residues long. J was trimmed by 1 base and V by 2 bases; bases with no gene match: 10. Germline CDR1 reads SNHLY; CDR2 reads FYNNEI. CDR3: CASSEIRGSTTNTEAFF. The DNA for the CDR3 is TGTGCCAGCAGTGAAATCAGGGGGTCGACGACGAACACTGAAGCTTTCTTT.

This clone was seen just once. This chain links TRBV21-1 with TRBJ2-7; the table assigns TRBD2, which was not confirmed against the DNA. TRBV21-1 is a documented pseudogene. CDR3 size: 15 residues. CDR3 bases: TGTGCCAGCAGCAACGGAGGCCAGACCTCCTACGAGCAGTACTTC. Translating gives CASSNGGQTSYEQYF.

The chain couples TRBV13 to TRBJ2-7, with TRBD1 matching 9 bases. The CDR3 length is 17 residues. The V segment lost 2 bases and the J segment 2 bases; nucleotides outside the gene matches: 10. The V gene's germline CDR1 is PRHDT and CDR2 FYEKMQ (reference sequence). Here the CDR3 DNA reads TGTGCCAGCAGCTTATGGGGGATAGGGACAGGGACCTACGAGCAGTACTTC. This translates into CASSLWGIGTGTYEQYF. Supplemented by reference TRBV13 and TRBJ2-7, the full variable domain reads AAGVIQSPRHLIKEKRETATLKCYPIPRHDTVYWYQQGPGQDPQFLISFYEKMQSDKGSIPDRFSAQQFSDYHSELNMSSLELGDSALYFCASSLWGIGTGTYEQYFGPGTRLTVT.

The chain couples TRBV2 to TRBJ2-6; D is ambiguous. The CDR3 has 14 residues. V was trimmed by 7 bases and J by 0 bases, leaving 7 bases between them. Germline V gene data show CDR1 as SNHLY and CDR2 as FYNNEI. The CDR3 is CASTSPSGANVLTF. In DNA, the CDR3 is TGTGCCAGCACGAGTCCCTCTGGGGCCAACGTCCTGACTTTC.

This rearrangement joins TRBV5-1 to TRBJ1-1; D call uncertain. CDR1 and CDR2 (germline): SGHRS, YFSETQ. V was shortened by 4 bases and J by 4 bases, with 17 bases between the two germline ends. CDR3 size: 15 residues. The CDR3 sequence is CASSPLEGLGTEAFF. The CDR3 DNA sequence: TGCGCCAGCAGCCCCCTAGAGGGTTTGGGCACTGAAGCTTTCTTT.

There are a few counts of this clone. The chain recombines TRBV6-6 with TRBJ1-1; a possible D gene is TRBD1 (5 bases). The CDR3 has 13 amino acids. Germline assignment: CDR1 MNHNY and CDR2 SVGAGI (reference sequence). The ends were cut back, 5 bases at V and 1 base at J, with 8 bases in the middle. In nucleotides, the CDR3 is TGTGCCAGCAGTCGGGACGAGAACACTGAAGCTTTCTTT. It yields the protein CASSRDENTEAFF.

V gene TRBV18 combines with J gene TRBJ2-2; TRBD2 is a possible D gene (6 bases). Germline V gives CDR1 KGHSH, CDR2 LQKENI. V was cut by 10 bases and J by 7 bases, with 13 bases left in between. The CDR3 extends over 12 amino acids. The CDR3 DNA is TGTGCCACCAACCCGACTAGCGGGGAGCTGTTTTTT. Encoded protein: CATNPTSGELFF.

The chain has TRBV15 and TRBJ1-2; weak D call: TRBD1 (6 bases). V lost 8 bases and J 8 bases, leaving 15 bases between the germline ends. The V gene's germline CDR1 is LNHNV and CDR2 YYDKDF (reference sequence). This CDR3 has 12 residues. The CDR3 DNA follows: TGTGCCACCTCGGGGGCAGGGCACGGCTACACCTTC. As protein: CATSGAGHGYTF.

The chain carries TRBV5-1 and TRBJ1-2, with D unclear. Germline V gene sequence: CDR1 SGHRS, CDR2 YFSETQ. V was trimmed by 0 bases and J by 3 bases, leaving 9 bases between them. The CDR3 is 14 amino acids. The CDR3 DNA follows: TGCGCCAGCAGCTTGGGGCAGGAGCACTATGGCTACACCTTC. Its translation: CASSLGQEHYGYTF.

The CDR3 DNA reads as TGTGCCATCAGCCGCCTGGGCGGGGATAACACCGGGGAGCTGTTTTTT. Its translation: CAISRLGGDNTGELFF. The genes are TRBV10-3 and TRBJ2-2; tentatively, D is TRBD2 (6 bases). The CDR3 has 16 residues. From germline, CDR1 is ENHRY and CDR2 SYGVKD. The V and J ends lost 6 bases and 2 bases respectively, with 16 bases between them.

The J gene is TRBJ1-6, the V gene TRBV30, with D maybe TRBD1 (6 bases). Trimming left V 5 bases short and J 6 bases short, with 14 bases between. The length of the CDR3 is 14 residues. Germline V lookup: CDR1 GTSNPN, CDR2 SVGIG (reference sequence). The CDR3 DNA reads TGTGCCTGGGTACCGGGACACTTTAATTCACCCCTCCACTTT. This translates into CAWVPGHFNSPLHF.

This clone has only one observation. The V call is TRBV30, the J call TRBJ1-2; no firm D call. Trimming stripped 3 bases from V and 8 bases from J, with 19 bases between. CDR3 length: 14 residues. CDR1 and CDR2 from the germline V gene are GTSNPN and SVGIG (reference sequence). The CDR3 reads CAWSGRLRGDGYTF. The CDR3 DNA sequence: TGTGCCTGGAGCGGCAGGTTGCGGGGAGACGGCTACACCTTC.

V usage is TRBV9 and J usage is TRBJ2-2, with D uncertain. The V gene lost 4 bases and the J gene lost 6 bases, with 10 bases spanning the gap. CDR3 length: 13 residues. Germline V lookup: CDR1 SGDLS, CDR2 YYNGEE. The CDR3, as DNA: TGTGCCAGCAGCCCCCTCTCGGCCGGGGAGCTGTTTTTT. Amino acids: CASSPLSAGELFF.

V usage is TRBV2 and J usage is TRBJ2-5; no reliable D call. This CDR3 contains 13 residues. V gave up 4 bases and J gave up 4 bases, with 10 bases separating them. In germline, CDR1 is SNHLY, CDR2 FYNNEI. The CDR3 region has the DNA TGTGCCAGCAGTGGAACGGTGGGAGAGACCCAGTACTTC. Translated, it gives CASSGTVGETQYF.